This is a list of T cell receptor beta chains from one sample in a study of blood T cell repertoires in COVID-19. Generated by immunoSEQ multiplex PCR, the TCRdb table keeps only in-frame clones and is missing some. Of some 150,000 clones detected, 75% to 90% appear once; the ten largest clones hold around 2.9%. Sequenced material: peripheral blood. Receptor source: a woman aged 55-69 years with active COVID-19. Each CDR3 is given with its conserved first and last residue. The order of the fields is clone size, J gene, D gene, V gene, CDR3 length, CDR3 DNA, CDR3 protein. D genes are given only for firm matches. Expanded clones are given a class, and other clones once, few, many or no size at all.

.,TRBJ1-1,.,TRBV6-6,15,TGTGCCAGCAGTTACTCGGGAGGGACGAACACTGAAGCTTTCTTT,CASSYSGGTNTEAFF
.,TRBJ1-5,.,TRBV6-1,14,TGTGCCAGCAGTGAGGGCCTCATGGGTCAGCCCCAGCATTTT,CASSEGLMGQPQHF
.,TRBJ1-1,TRBD1,TRBV30,12,TGTGCCTGCGATACAGGGGCGCGGGAAGCTTTCTTT,CACDTGAREAFF
.,TRBJ2-1,.,TRBV5-1,16,TGCGCCAGCAGCCAAAAAACTAGCCGAGCCTACAATGAGCAGTTCTTC,CASSQKTSRAYNEQFF
.,TRBJ2-6,.,TRBV28,15,TGTGCCAGCAGTAGTGGAAGCGCAACCGCCAACGTCCTGACTTTC,CASSSGSATANVLTF
.,TRBJ1-3,TRBD1,TRBV7-2,17,TGTGCCAGCAGCTCTAACCACAGGGGAAGTTTTGGAAACACCATATATTTT,CASSSNHRGSFGNTIYF
.,TRBJ2-6,.,TRBV19,17,TGTGCCAGTAAATCACGGGGCACGCGGGACGGGGCCAACGTCCTGACTTTC,CASKSRGTRDGANVLTF
.,TRBJ2-3,TRBD2,TRBV18,16,TGTGCCAGCTCACCGCAAGGACTAGCAAGGACAGATACGCAGTATTTT,CASSPQGLARTDTQYF
.,TRBJ2-5,.,TRBV27,12,TGTGCCAGCAGCCCAAACCAAGAGACCCAGTACTTC,CASSPNQETQYF
.,TRBJ2-1,TRBD1,TRBV10-3,12,TGTGCCATCAGGGGACAGAAAGGGGAGCAGTTCTTC,CAIRGQKGEQFF
.,TRBJ2-7,.,TRBV7-9,15,TGTGCCAGCAGCTTACAGGGGCGGGAGTCCGACGAGCAGTACTTC,CASSLQGRESDEQYF
once,TRBJ2-1,TRBD2,TRBV5-1,15,TGCGCCAGCAGCCCCGGGACTAGCGAACACAATGAGCAGTTCTTC,CASSPGTSEHNEQFF
.,TRBJ1-4,TRBD1,TRBV4-3,16,TGCGCCAGCAGCCGGGACAGGGGGGGAGGAAATGAAAAACTGTTTTTT,CASSRDRGGGNEKLFF
.,TRBJ2-3,.,TRBV3-1/TRBV3-2,21,TGTGCCAGCAGCCAAGCGTCCGGGACGTCCGAGAGGGGGAGAAGCACAGATACGCAGTATTTT,CASSQASGTSERGRSTDTQYF
.,TRBJ1-1,.,TRBV28,15,TGTGCCAGCAGTTTGGGCGGACAAATGAACACTGAAGCTTTCTTT,CASSLGGQMNTEAFF
once,TRBJ2-2,TRBD2,TRBV28,17,TGTGCCAGCAGGGGACTAGCGCGATCCCTGAACACCGGGGAGCTGTTTTTT,CASRGLARSLNTGELFF
.,TRBJ2-7,.,TRBV28,14,TGTGCCAGCAGTACCCGGGACAACTCCTACGAGCAGTACTTC,CASSTRDNSYEQYF
.,TRBJ2-3,TRBD2,TRBV7-9,15,TGTGCCAGCAGCTTAGGGACTAGCGGGACAGATACGCAGTATTTT,CASSLGTSGTDTQYF
.,TRBJ1-2,TRBD1,TRBV4-3,14,TGCGCCAGCAGCCGATCGACAGGGTTCTATGGCTACACCTTC,CASSRSTGFYGYTF
.,TRBJ2-1,TRBD2,TRBV4-3,14,TGCGCCAGCAGCCAAGGACTAGCGGGAGGAAGTAAGTTCTTC,CASSQGLAGGSKFF
.,TRBJ2-1,TRBD2,TRBV27,19,TGTGCCAGCAGTTATAGGGCGGGAGGGACTCTCGGCTCCTACAATGAGCAGTTCTTC,CASSYRAGGTLGSYNEQFF
.,TRBJ2-7,.,TRBV7-9,16,TGTGCCAGCAGCTCCCTCAGGGGGGCCGGGATCTACGAGCAGTACTTC,CASSSLRGAGIYEQYF
few,TRBJ2-5,.,TRBV19,14,TGTGCCAGTAGGTCCGTCGGCGGTCAAGAGACCCAGTACTTC,CASRSVGGQETQYF
.,TRBJ1-6,.,TRBV19,17,TGTGCCAGTAGTTCCCAGACAGGCAGCTTCTATAATTCACCCCTCCACTTT,CASSSQTGSFYNSPLHF
.,TRBJ1-3,.,TRBV3-1/TRBV3-2,16,TGTGCCAGCAGCCAAGGCGTCGGGGGAAGTGGAAACACCATATATTTT,CASSQGVGGSGNTIYF
.,TRBJ1-1,TRBD1,TRBV6-6,13,TGTGCCAGCGGACAGGGCGTCACCACTGAAGCTTTCTTT,CASGQGVTTEAFF
.,TRBJ2-5,TRBD2,TRBV9,15,TGTGCCAGCAGCGTTTCACTAGCGGTACGGGAGACCCAGTACTTC,CASSVSLAVRETQYF
.,TRBJ1-5,TRBD1,TRBV4-1,15,TGCGCCAGCAGCCAAGCGGTAAGGGGGCGTCAGCCCCAGCATTTT,CASSQAVRGRQPQHF
.,TRBJ2-7,TRBD2,TRBV7-2,15,TGTGCCAGCAGCCAATCGACTAGCGGGATGTACGAGCAGTACTTC,CASSQSTSGMYEQYF